This TCR beta chain originates from a study of breast tumors, draining lymph nodes, adjacent tissues. Breast cancer patients provided tissue from their axillary draining lymph nodes. TCRdb itself ran the multiplex PCR reads through MiXCR, one entry per CDR3 protein. The sample lists 150,000 to 200,000 distinct CDR3 sequences; around a third were seen once. Study outcomes and limitations: Tumor TCR diversity was below lymph nodes but above nontumor tissue. The data were judged consistent with most tumor T cells coming from lymph node and expanding in tumor. Data only fit, rather than demonstrated, lymph node origin of most tumor T cells. Luminal-like breast cancer showed significantly greater tumor-nontumor repertoire similarity than basal-like breast cancer did.

On this clonotype: Its antigen remains unknown.

Specimen: axillary lymph node tissue. The clonotype was recovered from a female donor with breast cancer. Some clones in this sample may be carry-over from other donors' samples.

CDR3 sequence reads: CASRKPRDFDAQFF. CDR3 in DNA: TGTGCCAGCAGAAAGCCCCGGGACTTCGATGCGCAGTTCTTC. This chain links TRBV12-3 or TRBV12-4 with TRBJ2-1; D may be TRBD2 (6 bases). V was pared by 6 bases and J by 12 bases, with 21 bases between. This CDR3 has 14 residues.